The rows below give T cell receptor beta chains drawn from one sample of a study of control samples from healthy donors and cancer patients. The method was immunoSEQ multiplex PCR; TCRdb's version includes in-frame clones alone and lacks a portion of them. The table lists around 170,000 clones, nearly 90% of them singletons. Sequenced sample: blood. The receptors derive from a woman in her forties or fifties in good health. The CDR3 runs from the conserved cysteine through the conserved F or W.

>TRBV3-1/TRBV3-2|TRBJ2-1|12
CASPPRTYEQFF
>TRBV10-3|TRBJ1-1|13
CATRSGGDTEAFF
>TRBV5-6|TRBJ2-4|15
CASSLYRAGGNIQYF
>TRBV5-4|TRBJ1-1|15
CASSLALGENTEAFF
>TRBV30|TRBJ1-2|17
CACPRLAGGGFLYGYTF
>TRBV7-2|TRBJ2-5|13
CASSSWSKETQYF
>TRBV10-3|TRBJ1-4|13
CAIKKGANEKLFF
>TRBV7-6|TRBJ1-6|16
CASSLEARQYNSPLHF
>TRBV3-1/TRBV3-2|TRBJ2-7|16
CAINPHEGGTSYEQYF
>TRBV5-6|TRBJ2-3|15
CASSTGPDMADTQYF
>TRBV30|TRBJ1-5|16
CAWSVSGAGRNQPQHF
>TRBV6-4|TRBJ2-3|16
CASSETSGRVTDTQYF
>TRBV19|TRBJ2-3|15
CASSIGLAGTDTQYF
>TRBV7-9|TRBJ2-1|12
CASSLGTNEQFF
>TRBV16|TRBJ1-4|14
CASSLRDRPEKLFF
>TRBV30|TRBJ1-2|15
CAWKAFQGANYGYTF
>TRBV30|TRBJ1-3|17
CAWSVDRLLSGGNTIYF
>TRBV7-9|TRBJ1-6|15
CASSGGDSYNSPLHF
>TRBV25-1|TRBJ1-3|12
CASVSSGNTIYF
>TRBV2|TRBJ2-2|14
CASSAGQSTGELFF
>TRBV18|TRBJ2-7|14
CASSPPVLTYEQYF
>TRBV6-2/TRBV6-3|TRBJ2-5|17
CASSYSSQGDWEETQYF
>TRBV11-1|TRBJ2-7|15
CASSFGQSFSYEQYF
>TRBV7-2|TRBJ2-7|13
CASSLEPQYEQYF
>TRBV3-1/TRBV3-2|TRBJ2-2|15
CASSLRGPRTGELFF
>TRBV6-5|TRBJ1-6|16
CASSYSIDRFNSPLHF